A single sample gave rise to the 18 T cell receptor beta chains below, sequenced in a study of blood T cells in healthy people across ages. A second PCR, run for about 7 to 11 cycles, used a sample-barcoded 5' primer plus a J-beta primer mix. TCRdb reanalysed the 5' RACE reads using MiXCR and keeps one entry per CDR3 protein. The data hold more than 800,000 distinct CDR3 sequences, with around 45% observed a single time. The sample taken for sequencing was blood. The origin of the receptors is a woman aged 60-75 years in good health.

This clonotype was detected a few times. V and J are TRBV27 and TRBJ2-3; 7 bases fit TRBD1. Per germline, CDR1 MNHEY and CDR2 SMNVEV (reference sequence). After removal of 2 bases from V and 2 bases from J, the junction contained 4 bases not matched to a gene. The CDR3 is 15 amino acids. The CDR3, as DNA: TGTGCCAGCAGTTTAAGGGGACAGTACACAGATACGCAGTATTTT. Amino acids: CASSLRGQYTDTQYF.

The rearrangement uses TRBV20-1 and TRBJ2-7, with D possibly being TRBD1 or TRBD2 (5 bases each). Germline CDR1 reads DFQATT; CDR2 reads SNEGSKA (reference sequence). The ends were cut back, 3 bases at V and 3 bases at J, with 21 bases in the middle. The CDR3 contains 16 residues. CDR3 in DNA: TGCAGTGCTAGGGATCGCCGGGGCGGAACCTTCTACGAGCAGTACTTC. Translating it yields CSARDRRGGTFYEQYF.

The chain combines TRBV5-1 with TRBJ2-7; D perhaps matches TRBD2 (5 bases). Germline loops: CDR1 SGHRS, CDR2 YFSETQ. V lost 3 bases and J lost 5, with 15 bases in between. The CDR3 runs to 14 residues. The chain's CDR3 is CASSSEGRANEQYF. The CDR3 DNA reads as TGCGCCAGCAGCTCTGAAGGGCGGGCAAACGAGCAGTACTTC.

This chain's CDR3 is CAWKGTSGRYNEQYF. The CDR3, as DNA: TGTGCCTGGAAGGGGACTAGCGGGAGGTACAATGAGCAGTACTTC. This chain connects TRBV30 to TRBJ2-7, with 15 bases fitting TRBD2. CDR1 and CDR2 from the germline V gene are GTSNPN and SVGIG (reference sequence). This CDR3 has 15 residues. Losses at the gene ends were 4 bases for V and 7 bases for J; bases not matched to a gene: 8.

The chain is built from TRBV12-3 or TRBV12-4 and TRBJ2-7; D tentatively reads TRBD1 or TRBD2 (6 bases each). The CDR3 is 12 amino acids. Trimming removed 6 bases at V and 5 bases at J, with 11 bases between. The CDR3 sequence: CASRGGQHEQYF. CDR3 DNA: TGTGCCAGCAGGGGGGGCCAACACGAGCAGTACTTC.

The rearrangement uses TRBV4-2 and TRBJ1-2, with a weak D call TRBD1 (5 bases). Germline assignment: CDR1 LGHNA and CDR2 YNFKEQ. This CDR3 is built from 15 residues. V shed 0 bases and J shed 4 bases, with 12 bases lying between them. The CDR3 bases are TGTGCCAGCAGCCAAGATGGGGCAGGGATCTATGGCTACACCTTC. It codes for CASSQDGAGIYGYTF.

The V call is TRBV5-1, the J call TRBJ2-1; a weak D match, TRBD1 (6 bases). CDR3 length equals 15 residues. V shed 6 bases and J shed 3 bases, with 16 bases lying between them. CDR1 is SGHRS and CDR2 is YFSETQ in the germline V gene. The CDR3 loop is CASTPRGSFYNEQFF. The CDR3 DNA reads TGCGCCAGCACCCCCAGGGGATCCTTCTACAATGAGCAGTTCTTC.

This clonotype occurred many times. The CDR3 DNA is TGCAGCGTTGATACCATTCGGGGTGAGACCCAGTACTTC. It is translated as CSVDTIRGETQYF. V usage is TRBV29-1 and J usage is TRBJ2-5, with D possibly being TRBD2 (5 bases). V was clipped by 3 bases and J by 5 bases, with 13 bases between them. The germline V gene has CDR1 SQVTM and CDR2 ANQGSEA. This CDR3 is built from 13 residues.

The rearrangement joins TRBV3-1 to TRBJ2-1, with 7 positions matching TRBD2. Germline V gives CDR1 LGHDT, CDR2 YNNKEL (reference sequence). V dropped 1 base and J dropped 6; count of bases not matched to a gene: 18. The CDR3 is 19 residues long. CDR3 nucleotides: TGTGCCAGCAGCCAAGGCCCCTTCGGGGGGTACGGCCCCGTCAATGAGCAGTTCTTC. It encodes CASSQGPFGGYGPVNEQFF.

The rearrangement uses TRBV20-1 and TRBJ2-7, with TRBD1 matching 8 bases. V lost 7 bases, J lost 0 bases, and 8 bases stayed unmatched. Germline V gene sequence: CDR1 DFQATT, CDR2 SNEGSKA (reference sequence). The CDR3 totals 14 residues. The CDR3 reads CSDTWTGSSYEQYF. The CDR3 nucleotides read TGCAGTGATACCTGGACAGGGAGCTCCTACGAGCAGTACTTC.

The J gene is TRBJ2-1, the V gene TRBV28; TRBD2 matches at 11 bases. This CDR3 spans 16 amino acids. The junction had 10 bases not matched to a gene; V was cut back by 5 bases and J by 7 bases. Germline values: CDR1 MDHEN, CDR2 SYDVKM. The CDR3 coding sequence is TGTGCCAGCAGTCCCGCGACTAGCGGGATCTCGAATGAGCAGTTCTTC. This encodes CASSPATSGISNEQFF.

This clonotype was seen just once. The chain has TRBV28 and TRBJ2-1, with 10 positions matching TRBD2. The CDR3 consists of 15 residues. Germline CDR1 is MDHEN and CDR2 is SYDVKM. With 9 bases clipped from V and 7 bases from J, the junction kept 12 bases outside the gene matches. In DNA form, the CDR3 reads TGTGCCAGTCCATCTGCTAGCGGGAGAGGGAATGAGCAGTTCTTC. It codes for CASPSASGRGNEQFF.

The genes are TRBV7-9 and TRBJ2-7; 10 bases line up with TRBD2. The length of the CDR3 is 16 residues. Germline lookup yields CDR1 SEHNR and CDR2 FQNEAQ (reference sequence). Losses at the gene ends were 5 bases for V and 0 bases for J; bases not matched to a gene: 7. The CDR3 nucleotides read TGTGCCAGCAGCGATCCTCTAGCGGGGGCCTCCTACGAGCAGTACTTC. Protein product: CASSDPLAGASYEQYF.

The rearrangement joins TRBV24-1 to TRBJ2-7; 8 bases are a match to TRBD2. The CDR3 extends over 15 amino acids. V dropped 4 bases and J dropped 2; count of bases not matched to a gene: 6. CDR1 is KGHDR, CDR2 SFDVKD, per germline. The CDR3 protein is CATSDGTRGTYEQYF. The CDR3 DNA follows: TGTGCCACCAGTGACGGGACTAGAGGGACCTACGAGCAGTACTTC.

The gene calls are TRBV5-4 and TRBJ2-1; D not certain. Germline-derived CDR1 and CDR2 are SGHNT and YYREEE (reference sequence). The V end lost 2 bases, the J end lost 4 bases, and 7 bases lay between the germline ends. This CDR3 is built from 13 residues. The CDR3 sequence: CASSFPGYNEQFF. CDR3 nucleotides: TGTGCCAGCAGCTTCCCAGGTTACAATGAGCAGTTCTTC.

In this sample, this clonotype turned up a few times. The V call is TRBV5-1, the J call TRBJ2-7; 10 bases line up with TRBD1. CDR3 size: 17 residues. Germline V gene lookup returns CDR1 SGHRS and CDR2 YFSETQ. Trimming took 2 bases from V and 5 from J; bases not matched to a gene: 13. CDR3 DNA sequence: TGCGCCAGCAGCTTACGACCTCCCGGACAGGGGGTTCACGAGCAGTACTTC. Encoded protein: CASSLRPPGQGVHEQYF.

Remarks on this clonotype: Relative to the germline gene, one junction end is altered; a read error may explain this. The chain combines TRBV6-6 with TRBJ2-3; no definite D call. This CDR3 contains 16 residues. Germline V gene sequence: CDR1 MNHNY, CDR2 SVGAGI (reference sequence). The CDR3 sequence: CAGSNGPRTSTDTQYF. The CDR3 bases are TGTGCCGGCAGTAACGGACCCCGCACTAGCACAGATACGCAGTATTTT.

The chain uses TRBV5-6 and TRBJ2-7, with a possible D match to TRBD1 (6 bases). In germline, CDR1 is SGHDT, CDR2 YYEEEE. CDR3 size: 15 residues. Trimming took 4 bases from V and 3 from J, leaving 17 bases between them. The CDR3 loop is CASSHPRQALYEQYF. The CDR3 nucleotides read TGTGCCAGCAGCCACCCGCGACAGGCGCTCTACGAGCAGTACTTC.